These T cell receptor beta chains were read from a single sample in a study of T cell changes during pregnancy in multiple sclerosis. Some clones are missing from TCRdb's copy, which holds only in-frame ones; the method was immunoSEQ multiplex PCR. Here the sample spans around 21,000 clones, about 87% being singletons. The sample in question was CD8+ T cells from peripheral blood mononuclear cells, obtained in the third trimester of pregnancy. The source of these receptors is a female donor in good health, enrolled as a control in a pregnancy study. The CDR3 runs from the conserved cysteine through the conserved F or W. D genes are given only for firm matches. Expanded clones are given a class, and other clones once, few, many or no size at all.

j_call clone_size v_call d_call cdr3_nt cdr3_aa
TRBJ2-7 - TRBV29-1 TRBD2 TGCAGCGTTGAATCAGCGGGAGACTACGAGCAGTACTTC CSVESAGDYEQYF
TRBJ2-7 - TRBV7-9 TRBD2 TGTGCCAGCAGCTTAGCCCCGGGACTAGCGGGATACGAGCAGTACTTC CASSLAPGLAGYEQYF
TRBJ2-7 - TRBV19 TRBD1 TGTGCCAGTACCCCTAGAGCCAGGGGGCACGAGCAGTACTTC CASTPRARGHEQYF
TRBJ1-2 - TRBV9 TRBD1 TGTGCCAGCAGCGACAGACAGGGGGCCGTTGGCTACACCTTC CASSDRQGAVGYTF
TRBJ2-7 once TRBV6-5 - TGTGCCAGCAGTTACGGGGCAGGGAAGCAGTACTTC CASSYGAGKQYF
TRBJ2-1 - TRBV6-1 TRBD2 TGTGCCAGCCTAACTAGCGGGAGTTGGAATGAGCAGTTCTTC CASLTSGSWNEQFF
TRBJ2-5 - TRBV5-1 TRBD2 TGCGCCAGCAGCTGGTATAGCGGGAGAGGGTTGGAGACCCAGTACTTC CASSWYSGRGLETQYF
TRBJ2-1 - TRBV7-8 - TGTGCCAGCAGCCCCACTTCGGCGGGTACTTACAATGAGCAGTTCTTC CASSPTSAGTYNEQFF
TRBJ2-7 - TRBV10-1 - TGCGCCAGCAGTGAGGATTTAGACTCCGCGGACGAGCAGTACTTC CASSEDLDSADEQYF
TRBJ2-7 - TRBV28 - TGTGCCAGCAGTCTGACAGGCATCTCGTCCTACGAGCAGTACTTC CASSLTGISSYEQYF
TRBJ2-1 - TRBV27 TRBD2 TGTGCCAGCAGTTTCGGGAGGGTAGGAGGCAATGAGCAGTTCTTC CASSFGRVGGNEQFF
TRBJ2-1 - TRBV13 - TGTGCCAGCAGAGAAGACAGCTACAATGAGCAGTTCTTC CASREDSYNEQFF
TRBJ2-6 - TRBV15 TRBD2 TGTGCCACCAGCAGAACTAGCGTTAGCTCTGGGGCCAACGTCCTGACTTTC CATSRTSVSSGANVLTF
TRBJ2-5 - TRBV9 TRBD1 TGTGCCAGCAGCGTAGGGTACAGGGGGCGAACTGGTCAAGAGACCCAGTACTTC CASSVGYRGRTGQETQYF
TRBJ1-4 - TRBV5-5 TRBD1 TGTGCCAGCAGCTTCTTAGGGGGCGCGGGAACTAATGAAAAACTGTTTTTT CASSFLGGAGTNEKLFF
TRBJ1-2 - TRBV7-9 - TGTGCCAGCAGCTTAGTGGGCCACGCTAACTATGGCTACACCTTC CASSLVGHANYGYTF
TRBJ2-7 - TRBV6-5 TRBD1 TGTGCCAGCAGTCCCGGGACAGGGTCCTACGAGCAGTACTTC CASSPGTGSYEQYF
TRBJ1-1 few TRBV30 - TGTGCCTGGAGTACGACGGGGAACACTGAAGCTTTCTTT CAWSTTGNTEAFF
TRBJ1-1 - TRBV7-9 - TGTGCCAGCAGCTCCTCTCCCGGAGGACTGAACACTGAAGCTTTCTTT CASSSSPGGLNTEAFF
TRBJ1-5 - TRBV15 - TGTGCCACCAGCAGAGCTCAGAATCAGCCCCAGCATTTT CATSRAQNQPQHF
TRBJ2-1 once TRBV9 - TGTGCCAGCAGCGTAGGCGGTCTAGTGAATGAGCAGTTCTTC CASSVGGLVNEQFF
TRBJ1-2 once TRBV6-5 - TGTGCCAGCAGTTACTCAGGATCAGGGTACGGCTACACCTTC CASSYSGSGYGYTF
TRBJ2-7 - TRBV7-2 TRBD2 TGTGCCAGCAGCTTCATGCTAGCGGCTATTTCCTCCTTC CASSFMLAAISSF
TRBJ1-1 - TRBV9 TRBD1 TGTGCCAGCAGCCCCGGTTGGGGACAGACCTTACTTAACACTGAAGCTTTCTTT CASSPGWGQTLLNTEAFF
TRBJ2-7 once TRBV7-3 TRBD1 TGTGCCAGCAGCCCCGAGGAGGCCGAAACGGACAGGGTTCTCTACGAGCAGTACTTC CASSPEEAETDRVLYEQYF
TRBJ2-1 - TRBV5-1 - TGCGCCAGCAGCTTGACAGGCTACAATGAGCAGTTCTTC CASSLTGYNEQFF
TRBJ2-7 - TRBV4-3 - TGCGCCAGCAGCCTAAGGAGAGACTACGAGCAGTACTTC CASSLRRDYEQYF
TRBJ1-2 few TRBV27 TRBD1 TGTGCCAGCAGTTCCCGACAGGGAGTCTATGGCTACACCTTC CASSSRQGVYGYTF
TRBJ2-5 - TRBV6-5 TRBD1 TGTGCCAGCAGTCCGGACAGGGAAAGATCGGAGACCCAGTACTTC CASSPDRERSETQYF
TRBJ2-7 - TRBV13 TRBD1 TGTGCCAGCAGCTTTGGACAGGGGAGCTCCTACGAGCAGTACTTC CASSFGQGSSYEQYF
TRBJ2-5 - TRBV4-1 TRBD2 TGCGCCAGCAGCCAAGATTATTTGAGTAGCGGGAGACCAGAGACCCAGTACTTC CASSQDYLSSGRPETQYF
TRBJ1-3 - TRBV5-5 - TGTGCCAGCAGCTTGTTTCCAGGGCATAGATTGAACACCATATATTTT CASSLFPGHRLNTIYF
TRBJ2-1 - TRBV7-8 - TGTGCCAGCAGCTCCAAGGGCGGGATAAAACTCATAAATGAGCAGTTCTTC CASSSKGGIKLINEQFF